Each of the 21 T cell receptor beta chains below was sequenced from the same sample in a study of blood T cell repertoires in COVID-19. The data were produced by immunoSEQ multiplex PCR, yet TCRdb's version contains in-frame clones alone and is incomplete. Among tens of thousands of clones listed, 85% were seen once. The sample was peripheral blood. The receptors come from a man older than 75 with acute or convalescent COVID-19.

The chain couples TRBV6-5 to TRBJ1-5, with TRBD1 matching 8 bases. The V gene's germline CDR1 is MNHEY and CDR2 SVGAGI. CDR3 length: 15 residues. V lost 6 bases to trimming and J lost 2 bases; unmatched junction nucleotides: 6. The CDR3: CASSHGTGGNQPQHF. Here the CDR3 DNA reads TGTGCCAGCAGCCATGGGACAGGAGGCAATCAGCCCCAGCATTTT.

The gene calls are TRBV2 and TRBJ2-2, with D tentatively TRBD2 (6 bases). V lost 4 bases, J lost 3 bases, and 12 bases lay in between. The CDR3 is 15 residues long. Germline CDR1 reads SNHLY; CDR2 reads FYNNEI. CDR3 in amino acids: CASSAAGWDTGELFF. For the CDR3, the DNA is TGTGCCAGCAGTGCGGCGGGGTGGGACACCGGGGAGCTGTTTTTT. The variable domain in full, completed from reference TRBV2 and TRBJ2-2, reads EPEVTQTPSHQVTQMGQEVILRCVPISNHLYFYWYRQILGQKVEFLVSFYNNEISEKSEIFDDQFSVERPDGSNFTLKIRSTKLEDSAMYFCASSAAGWDTGELFFGEGSRLTVL.

The chain employs TRBV19 and TRBJ1-1; 10 bases map to TRBD1. This CDR3 spans 14 amino acids. Germline lookup yields CDR1 LNHDA and CDR2 SQIVND (reference sequence). The ends lost 7 bases at V and 4 bases at J; junction bases unmatched: 6. For the CDR3, the DNA is TGTGCCAGTACACCGGGACAGGGGATCACTGAAGCTTTCTTT. This codes for CASTPGQGITEAFF.

This chain links TRBV23-1 with TRBJ1-2, with 9 bases lining up with TRBD1. TRBV23-1 is flagged as an ORF with uncertain function. The V segment lost 6 bases and the J segment 4 bases; nucleotides outside the gene matches: 3. This CDR3 region has 13 residues. The chain's CDR3 is CASSTGGVYGYTF. The CDR3 DNA sequence: TGCGCCAGCAGCACAGGGGGCGTCTATGGCTACACCTTC.

The chain joins TRBV5-5 to TRBJ2-4; TRBD1 agrees at 7 bases. Germline CDR1 reads SGHKS; CDR2 reads YYEKEE (reference sequence). Losses at the gene ends were 7 bases for V and 9 bases for J; bases not matched to a gene: 7. CDR3 length: 12 residues. CDR3 residues: CASSGTEGIQYF. The DNA of the CDR3 is TGTGCCAGCTCGGGGACAGAGGGCATTCAGTACTTC.

Here the CDR3 DNA reads TGCAGTGCTAGTACTAGCGGGAGTATCTACGAGCAGTACTTC. This codes for CSASTSGSIYEQYF. This chain links TRBV20-1 with TRBJ2-7, with 11 bases identical to TRBD2. The V and J ends lost 3 bases and 3 bases, in that order; junction bases with no gene match: 4. The CDR3 is made up of 14 amino acids. CDR1 DFQATT and CDR2 SNEGSKA come from the germline V gene (reference sequence).

V is TRBV3-1 (or the pseudogene TRBV3-2) and J is TRBJ1-4; 7 nucleotides agree with TRBD1. The trim removed 6 bases at V and 8 bases at J, leaving 12 bases unmatched. This CDR3 is 15 amino acids long. The germline V gene encodes CDR1 LGHDT and CDR2 YNNKEL (reference sequence). CDR3 bases: TGTGCCAGCAGAAAAACCGGGACAGACGGAGAAAAACTGTTTTTT. Encoded protein: CASRKTGTDGEKLFF.

The chain joins TRBV19 to TRBJ2-5; TRBD2 is a possible D gene (6 bases). The V and J ends lost 4 bases and 7 bases respectively, with 25 bases between them. CDR1 is LNHDA, CDR2 SQIVND, per germline (reference sequence). The CDR3 loop spans 17 amino acids. The CDR3 is CASSRGLRDSVGGTQYF. Here the CDR3 DNA reads TGTGCCAGTAGTAGAGGCCTCCGGGACTCAGTGGGGGGGACCCAGTACTTC.

This clone was picked up a small number of times. The genes are TRBV6-5 and TRBJ1-1; TRBD1 might be the D (6 bases). With 4 bases removed from V and 1 base from J, the gap between germline ends came to 10 bases. Germline CDR1 and CDR2: MNHEY and SVGAGI. The CDR3 totals 14 residues. The CDR3 DNA sequence: TGTGCCAGCAGTTTCTCGACAGGGAACACTGAAGCTTTCTTT. Protein sequence: CASSFSTGNTEAFF.

The chain uses TRBV10-2 and TRBJ2-3; D might be TRBD2 (6 bases). The germline CDR1 and CDR2 sequences are WSHSY and SAAADI. V shed 8 bases and J shed 1 base, with 7 bases lying between them. The CDR3 is 12 amino acids. CDR3 nucleotide sequence: TGCGCCAGCTGGAGGGGCACAGATACGCAGTATTTT. Its protein is CASWRGTDTQYF.

The chain uses TRBV19 and TRBJ2-1, with unresolved D. The CDR3 is 15 residues long. The germline CDR1 and CDR2 sequences are LNHDA and SQIVND (reference sequence). The V end lost 7 bases, the J end lost 4 bases, and 17 bases lay between the germline ends. The CDR3 reads CASTDSSQLYNEQFF. CDR3 nucleotides: TGTGCCAGTACAGACTCTTCTCAACTATACAATGAGCAGTTCTTC.

Only one count was recorded for this clone. The chain has TRBV7-3 and TRBJ2-2, with D hard to call. CDR1 is SGHTA, CDR2 FQGTGA, per germline. V lost 2 bases and J 4 bases, leaving 8 bases between the germline ends. The length of the CDR3 is 14 residues. The DNA of the CDR3 is TGTGCCAGCAGCTTAGGGCAAACCACCGGGGAGCTGTTTTTT. It specifies CASSLGQTTGELFF.

The V gene is TRBV6-2 or TRBV6-3, the J gene TRBJ2-1; a weak D match, TRBD1 (6 bases). Trimming shortened V by 0 bases and J by 0 bases, and 12 bases separated the two germline ends. Looked up from germline, CDR1 is MNHEY and CDR2 is SVGEGT. The length of the CDR3 is 17 residues. CDR3: CASSYSTGLSSYNEQFF. For the CDR3, the DNA is TGTGCCAGCAGTTACTCGACAGGACTGAGCTCCTACAATGAGCAGTTCTTC.

V and J are TRBV6-2 or TRBV6-3 and TRBJ2-7; 11 nucleotides align to TRBD1. The J segment lost 6 bases and the V segment lost 6 bases, leaving 7 bases of the junction unmatched. This CDR3 comprises 14 residues. The germline CDR1 and CDR2 sequences are MNHEY and SVGEGT. CDR3 region: CASSLAGTGGEQYF. The CDR3 region has the DNA TGTGCCAGCAGCCTCGCCGGGACAGGGGGCGAGCAGTACTTC.

J is TRBJ2-3 and V is TRBV7-6; 10 bases align to TRBD1. Germline V gene data show CDR1 as SGHVS and CDR2 as FNYEAQ. The junction had 10 bases not matched to a gene; V was cut back by 4 bases and J by 6 bases. The CDR3 is 16 residues long. The CDR3 coding sequence is TGTGCCAGCAGCTCCCGGGGGACAGGGGATTTGGATACGCAGTATTTT. It codes for CASSSRGTGDLDTQYF.

The CDR3 spells CASSQEYAGWGTEAFF. The CDR3 DNA is TGTGCCAGCAGCCAAGAATACGCAGGGTGGGGCACTGAAGCTTTCTTT. The rearrangement links TRBV14 to TRBJ1-1; tentative D call: TRBD1 (5 bases). The germline V gene has CDR1 SGHDN and CDR2 FVKESK. Deletions cut 0 bases from V and 4 bases from J, with 15 bases between. There are 16 residues in the CDR3.

This chain uses TRBV28 with TRBJ2-7; D remains unclear. This CDR3 region has 13 residues. The ends were cut back, 1 base at V and 3 bases at J, with 7 bases in the middle. Germline loops: CDR1 MDHEN, CDR2 SYDVKM. CDR3 in amino acids: CASSLYGFYEQYF. The CDR3 DNA is TGTGCCAGCAGTTTATACGGGTTCTACGAGCAGTACTTC.

A single count supports this clone. The chain carries TRBV28 and TRBJ2-5; D remains unclear. Germline values: CDR1 MDHEN, CDR2 SYDVKM. The CDR3 covers 15 residues. V lost 6 bases, J lost 0 bases, and 14 bases lay in between. Written as DNA, the CDR3 is TGTGCCAGCAGCGGCCAGGTAGGCCACCAAGAGACCCAGTACTTC. Its protein product is CASSGQVGHQETQYF.

This clone was counted once. The V call is TRBV6-2 or TRBV6-3, the J call TRBJ2-1, with 15 bases fitting TRBD2. V lost 6 bases, J lost 15 bases, and 9 bases stayed unmatched. The CDR3 spans 14 residues. The germline V gene has CDR1 MNHEY and CDR2 SVGEGT. The CDR3 sequence: CASSPGLAGGGGFF. As DNA, the CDR3 is TGTGCCAGCAGCCCCGGACTAGCGGGAGGGGGAGGGTTCTTC.

This clone was picked up a small number of times. V and J are TRBV5-8 and TRBJ2-4; tentatively, D is TRBD2 (6 bases). Trimming left V 4 bases short and J 2 bases short, with 16 bases between. The CDR3 spans 16 residues. Germline V gene sequence: CDR1 SGHTS, CDR2 YDEGEE. The CDR3 DNA follows: TGTGCCAGCAGCACACGGGGGACCCCCACCAAAAACATTCAGTACTTC. Translating it yields CASSTRGTPTKNIQYF.

The chain employs TRBV18 and TRBJ1-2; no reliable D call. V was clipped by 3 bases and J by 3 bases, with 14 bases between them. The CDR3 has 15 residues. Germline V lookup: CDR1 KGHSH, CDR2 LQKENI. CDR3 in DNA: TGTGCCAGCTCACCCGTAGTGGCGGATGACTATGGCTACACCTTC. Translated, it gives CASSPVVADDYGYTF. The entire variable domain, with the rest obtained from reference TRBV18 and TRBJ1-2, is as follows: NAGVMQNPRHLVRRRGQEARLRCSPMKGHSHVYWYRQLPEEGLKFMVYLQKENIIDESGMPKERFSAEFPKEGPSILRIQQVVRGDSAAYFCASSPVVADDYGYTFGSGTRLTVV.